This T cell receptor (beta chain) emerged from a study of CD8 T cells in Susac syndrome. Study-wide context: Sequenced Susac syndrome patients included more than 5 with active disease and 8 or 9 who were in remission.

Notes on this clonotype: What it binds is not known.

Whole-study results and caveats: TCR sequencing and HLA analysis covered a relatively small number of individuals.

RNA, at about 0.45 to 1 ug, was reverse transcribed with random hexamers. Amplification of the TCR beta CDR3 was carried out by immunoSEQ multiplex PCR, which spanned a total of 54 Vbeta and 13 Jbeta segments. TCRdb fed the immunoSEQ multiplex PCR reads into MiXCR, producing one record per CDR3 protein. The table lists 84,000 or so distinct CDR3 sequences, approximately 95% of them singletons, with approximately 0.92% in the top ten. This CDR3 contains 14 residues. Germline V gives CDR1 DFQATT, CDR2 SNEGSKA (reference sequence). V lost 6 bases to trimming and J lost 3 bases, with 18 bases between them.

This receptor was taken from a human donor with Susac syndrome. What was sequenced was CD8+ T cells from PBMCs. The chain uses TRBV20-1 and TRBJ2-7; TRBD1 might be the D (5 bases). CDR3: CSATDSPADYEQYF. CDR3 in DNA: TGCAGTGCAACAGACAGTCCGGCAGACTACGAGCAGTACTTC.